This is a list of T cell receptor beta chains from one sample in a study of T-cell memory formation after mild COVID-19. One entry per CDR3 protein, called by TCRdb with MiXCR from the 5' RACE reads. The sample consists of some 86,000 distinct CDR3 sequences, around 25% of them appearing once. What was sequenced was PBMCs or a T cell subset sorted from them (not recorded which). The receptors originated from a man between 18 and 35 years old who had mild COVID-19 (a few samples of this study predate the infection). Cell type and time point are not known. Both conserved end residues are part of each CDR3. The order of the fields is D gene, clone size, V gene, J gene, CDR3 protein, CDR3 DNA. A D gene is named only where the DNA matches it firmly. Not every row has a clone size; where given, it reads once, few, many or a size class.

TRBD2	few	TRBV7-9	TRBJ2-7	CASSRTSPREQYF	TGTGCCAGCAGCCGGACTAGCCCCCGGGAGCAGTACTTC
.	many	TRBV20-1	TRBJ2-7	CSARPPDRTYEQYF	TGCAGTGCTAGACCCCCAGACAGAACCTACGAGCAGTACTTC
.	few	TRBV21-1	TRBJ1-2	CASSSEVLGYGYTF	TGTGCCAGCAGCAGCGAGGTCTTGGGTTATGGCTACACCTTC
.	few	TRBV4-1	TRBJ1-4	CASSQDPGLNEKLFF	TGCGCCAGCAGCCAAGATCCTGGCCTTAATGAAAAACTGTTTTTT
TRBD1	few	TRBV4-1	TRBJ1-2	CASSQEGQFYGYTF	TGCGCCAGCAGCCAAGAGGGACAGTTCTATGGCTACACCTTC
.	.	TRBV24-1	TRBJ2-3	CATGEAHRGTDTQYF	TGTGCCACCGGTGAAGCCCACAGGGGCACAGATACGCAGTATTTT
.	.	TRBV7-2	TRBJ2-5	CASSLASPRETQYF	TGTGCCAGCAGCTTAGCCTCACCGAGGGAGACCCAGTACTTC
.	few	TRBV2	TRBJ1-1	CASSEPAGRRTEAFF	TGTGCCAGCAGTGAACCCGCAGGCAGGCGGACTGAAGCCTTCTTT
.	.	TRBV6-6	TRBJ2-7	CASRGIRQKTANPYEQYF	TGTGCCAGCAGAGGTATTAGGCAAAAGACAGCCAACCCCTACGAGCAGTACTTC
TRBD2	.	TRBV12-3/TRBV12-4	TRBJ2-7	CASSTSGTPYEQYF	TGTGCCAGCAGCACTAGCGGGACACCCTACGAGCAGTACTTC
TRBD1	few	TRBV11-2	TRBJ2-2	CASSLSLQGEIAGELFF	TGTGCCAGCAGCTTAAGTCTGCAGGGGGAAATCGCCGGGGAGCTGTTTTTT
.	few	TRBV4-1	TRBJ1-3	CASSHNDSPSGNTIYF	TGCGCCAGCAGCCACAACGACAGTCCGTCTGGAAACACCATATATTTT
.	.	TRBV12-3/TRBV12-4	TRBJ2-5	CASSPPKPIGGETQYF	TGTGCCAGCAGTCCTCCTAAGCCCATAGGGGGAGAGACCCAGTACTTC
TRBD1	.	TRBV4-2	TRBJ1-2	CASSLQGALGYTF	TGTGCCAGCAGCTTACAGGGGGCGCTGGGCTACACCTTC
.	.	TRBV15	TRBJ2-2	CATSRVPVKDGELFF	TGTGCCACCAGCAGAGTACCAGTGAAGGACGGGGAGCTGTTTTTT
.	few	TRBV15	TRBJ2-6	CATSTPLRSSGANVLTF	TGTGCCACCAGCACCCCCCTGAGAAGCTCTGGGGCCAACGTCCTGACTTTC
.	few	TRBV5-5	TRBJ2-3	CASRLQGVAVMVYDTQYF	TGTGCCAGCAGGCTACAGGGTGTAGCTGTTATGGTTTACGATACGCAGTATTTT
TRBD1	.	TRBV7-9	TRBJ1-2	CASSLDRTNYGYTF	TGTGCCAGCAGCTTGGACAGGACAAACTATGGCTACACCTTC
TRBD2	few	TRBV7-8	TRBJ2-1	CASSLEGLAGAYNEQFF	TGTGCCAGCAGCTTAGAGGGACTAGCGGGGGCTTACAATGAGCAGTTCTTC
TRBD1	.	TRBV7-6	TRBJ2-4	CASSSGTGIQYF	TGTGCCAGCAGCTCGGGGACAGGCATTCAGTACTTC
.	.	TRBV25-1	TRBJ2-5	CATHRETQYF	TGTGCCACACACAGGGAGACCCAGTACTTC
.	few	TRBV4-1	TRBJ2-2	CASSQVLSRVFTGELFF	TGCGCCAGCAGCCAAGTCCTTTCCAGGGTTTTTACCGGGGAGCTGTTTTTT
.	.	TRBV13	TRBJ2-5	CASSSRDLETQYF	TGTGCCAGCAGCTCCAGGGATTTGGAGACCCAGTACTTC
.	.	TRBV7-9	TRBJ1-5	CASSADIPVGRPQHF	TGTGCCAGCAGCGCCGACATCCCGGTGGGGCGGCCCCAGCATTTT
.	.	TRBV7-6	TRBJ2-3	CASREVGSGLADTQYF	TGTGCCAGCAGGGAAGTTGGGAGCGGTCTCGCAGATACGCAGTATTTT
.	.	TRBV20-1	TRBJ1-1	CSARVRVSSGGEAFF	TGCAGTGCTAGAGTCAGGGTTAGTTCTGGTGGTGAAGCTTTCTTT
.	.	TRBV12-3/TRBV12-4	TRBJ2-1	CASSVNEQFF	TGTGCCAGCAGCGTAAATGAGCAGTTCTTC
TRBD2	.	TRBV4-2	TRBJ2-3	CASSQVGGGGGTDTQYF	TGTGCCAGCAGCCAAGTCGGGGGGGGAGGGGGCACAGATACGCAGTATTTT
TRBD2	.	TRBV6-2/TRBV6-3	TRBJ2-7	CASSHGGLAGFSSYEQYF	TGTGCCAGCAGCCACGGGGGACTAGCGGGGTTTAGCTCCTACGAGCAGTACTTC
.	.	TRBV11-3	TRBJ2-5	CASSLGGGGTSSETQYF	TGTGCCAGCAGCTTAGGAGGAGGCGGGACCTCATCGGAGACCCAGTACTTC
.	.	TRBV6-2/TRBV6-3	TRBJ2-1	CASSYQSSYNEQFF	TGTGCCAGCAGTTACCAGAGCTCCTACAATGAGCAGTTCTTC
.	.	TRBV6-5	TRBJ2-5	CASSYFAGPEQTQYF	TGTGCCAGCAGTTACTTCGCGGGCCCTGAGCAGACCCAGTACTTC